This TCR beta chain was sequenced in a study of blood T cell repertoires in COVID-19. Measured with immunoSEQ multiplex PCR; TCRdb has only the in-frame clones, and not every one. The profile covers fewer than 150,000 clones, with roughly 90% appearing a single time and about 10% taken by the ten largest. The length of the CDR3 is 16 residues. Per germline, CDR1 KGHSH and CDR2 LQKENI. V gave up 3 bases and J gave up 4 bases; unmatched junction bases: 7. The sequenced sample was peripheral blood. The chain joins TRBV18 to TRBJ2-3, with TRBD2 matching over 10 bases. The sequence was obtained from a man over 45 with active or convalescent COVID-19. The CDR3 spells CASSPPGLANADTQYF. The CDR3 region has the DNA TGTGCCAGCTCACCGCCGGGACTAGCGAATGCAGATACGCAGTATTTT.